This T cell receptor beta chain was identified during a study of human T cells and chemical hapten exposure. Whole-study context: Patients' scalps got diphenylcyclopropenone weekly throughout the approximately 25-week study. DPC (0.01%) was patch tested on the upper back and read at 6 days.

Germline V lookup: CDR1 MNHEY, CDR2 SMNVEV (reference sequence). Trimming at V came to 8 bases and at J to 4 bases, leaving 14 bases not matched to a gene. The CDR3 runs 16 residues. Individual cDNA molecules in this library carried unique molecular identifiers. One entry per CDR3 protein results from TCRdb running MiXCR on the RACE reads. The sample lists 330,000 or so distinct CDR3 sequences, about 6% occurring once. As to time point: patch test 2, 6 weeks after DPC sensitization. The sample's treatment: therapeutic diphenylcyclopropenone sensitization with weekly scalp DPC. The authors' total RNA extraction used unfractionated whole blood. The table lists this clonotype with many counts.

This material consisted of whole blood, taken in connection with sensitization to the hapten diphenylcyclopropenone (DPC). This receptor was obtained from a woman between 18 and 29 years old with alopecia areata. Some clones in this sample may be carry-over from other donors' samples. The genes are TRBV27 and TRBJ1-1, with TRBD1 matching over 9 bases. CDR3 in DNA: TGTGCCAGCCATACATCACTCCGGGACAGGGTCACTGAAGCTTTCTTT. It translates to CASHTSLRDRVTEAFF.